This is a list of T cell receptor beta chains from one sample in a study of T cell repertoires in ileal Crohn's disease. The repertoire was sequenced with immunoSEQ multiplex PCR; TCRdb's copy has only in-frame clones and lacks some. The profile covers 2,000 to 2,500 clones, with 93% appearing a single time and around 4.1% taken by the ten largest. The sample consisted of ileal tissue. Receptors originate from an adult with Crohn's disease. Each CDR3 is given without its conserved first and last residue. D genes are given only for firm matches.

TRBV11-2	TRBJ2-3	NA	ASSLVSADTQY
TRBV7-8	TRBJ2-3	NA	ASSLGPDTQY
TRBV29-1	TRBJ2-7	TRBD1	SVSPGQGVSEQY
TRBV11-2	TRBJ2-3	NA	ASSLQRPDTQY
TRBV21-1	TRBJ2-3	NA	ASSKWDRGRRGLTDTQY
TRBV5-1	TRBJ2-5	TRBD2	ASSSAGTSGKETQY
TRBV19	TRBJ2-7	NA	ASSIGDKFFYEQY
TRBV4-2	TRBJ2-1	NA	ASSQVGDEQF
TRBV9	TRBJ1-3	TRBD1	ASSQGTGGNTIY
TRBV7-9	TRBJ2-5	TRBD1	ASSLAIGDRGLGETQY
TRBV6-1	TRBJ2-7	NA	ASSEFERTTYEQY
TRBV6-6	TRBJ2-7	NA	ASSYERGYYEQY
TRBV14	TRBJ2-1	NA	ASSQEWGWGNNEQF
TRBV27	TRBJ2-2	NA	ASSQQGRAGTGELF
TRBV4-3	TRBJ2-7	NA	ASSQDLPGVSYEQY
TRBV7-8	TRBJ2-7	NA	ASRPTGAGFEQY